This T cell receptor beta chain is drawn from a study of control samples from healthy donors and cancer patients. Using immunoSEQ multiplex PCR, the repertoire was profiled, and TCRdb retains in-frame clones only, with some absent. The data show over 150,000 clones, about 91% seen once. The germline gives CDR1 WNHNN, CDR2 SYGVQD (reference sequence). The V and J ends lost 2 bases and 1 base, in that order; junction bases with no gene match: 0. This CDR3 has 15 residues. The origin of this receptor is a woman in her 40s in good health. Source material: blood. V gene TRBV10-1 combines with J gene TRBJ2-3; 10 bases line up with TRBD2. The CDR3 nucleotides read TGCGCCAGCAGTGAGGGACTAGCGGGCACAGATACGCAGTATTTT. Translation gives CASSEGLAGTDTQYF.